The T cell receptor beta chain described here comes from a study of identical twins. This clonotype was counted a few times. Its antigen is undetermined. This CDR3 spans 14 amino acids. Germline assignment: CDR1 MGHRA and CDR2 YSYEKL. Trimming removed 3 bases at V and 0 bases at J, with 6 bases between. The donors were all healthy and Caucasian. Notes on the study in general: The models gave estimates that fell short of the out-of-frame TCR alpha sharing seen in monozygotic twins.

Addition of a universal primer site occurred through template switching, and cDNA carried unique molecular identifiers. TCRdb re-called the 5' RACE reads with MiXCR, one entry per CDR3 protein. The repertoire holds about 160,000 distinct CDR3 sequences, with under 4.5% as singletons. This receptor was identified in a man younger than 35 in good health. The sequencing sample was made of memory T cells sorted from blood. The V call is TRBV4-1, the J call TRBJ1-3; perhaps TRBD1 as D (5 bases). DNA of the CDR3: TGCGCCAGCAGCCAGCAGGGCTCTGGAAACACCATATATTTT. Its protein product is CASSQQGSGNTIYF.